The 27 T cell receptor beta chains reported below all come from one sample, sequenced in a study of T cell responses to AZD1222 COVID-19 vaccine. Data came from immunoSEQ multiplex PCR; TCRdb stores just in-frame clones and leaves some out. The table lists more than 85,000 clones, approximately 90% of them singletons, with approximately 7.9% in the top ten. Material: peripheral blood, obtained on day 0 of AZD1222 vaccination. The receptors shown here come from an adult in good health.

The chain combines TRBV7-2 with TRBJ2-5; D possibly corresponds to TRBD2 (7 bases). The CDR3 is 13 amino acids. Trimming took 3 bases from V and 4 from J, leaving 9 bases between them. Per the germline V gene, CDR1 is SGHTA and CDR2 is FQGNSA. The CDR3 here is CASSLGGGETQYF. DNA of the CDR3: TGTGCCAGCAGCTTGGGAGGGGGAGAGACCCAGTACTTC.

The CDR3 sequence: CASQGWDTQYF. The CDR3, as DNA: TGTGCCAGCCAAGGCTGGGATACGCAGTATTTT. The chain is built from TRBV7-9 and TRBJ2-3; D gene uncertain. Trimming took 8 bases from V and 6 from J, leaving 9 bases between them. This CDR3 is built from 11 residues. CDR1 and CDR2 from the germline V gene are SEHNR and FQNEAQ (reference sequence). The full variable domain, its missing parts supplied by reference TRBV7-9 and TRBJ2-3, is DTGVSQNPRHKITKRGQNVTFRCDPISEHNRLYWYRQTLGQGPEFLTYFQNEAQLEKSRLLSDRFSAERPKGSFSTLEIQRTEQGDSAMYLCASQGWDTQYFGPGTRLTVL.

This chain links TRBV7-2 with TRBJ1-1, with D uncertain. The germline V and J ends were trimmed by 4 bases and 4 bases, with 7 bases remaining between them. This CDR3 is 12 amino acids long. Germline CDR1 reads SGHTA; CDR2 reads FQGNSA. The CDR3 loop is CASSYRRTEAFF. CDR3 sequence (DNA): TGTGCCAGCAGCTATAGGCGCACTGAAGCTTTCTTT.

The chain combines TRBV18 with TRBJ1-5; D is perhaps TRBD1 (6 bases). Germline V gene sequence: CDR1 KGHSH, CDR2 LQKENI. The CDR3 sequence is 16 residues long. The ends were cut back, 3 bases at V and 3 bases at J, with 15 bases in the middle. CDR3 sequence (DNA): TGTGCCAGCTCACCCGATCGGGGGGCCTACAATCAGCCCCAGCATTTT. Translating it yields CASSPDRGAYNQPQHF.

The chain uses TRBV23-1 and TRBJ2-5, with TRBD2 identical over 8 bases. TRBV23-1 qualifies as an ORF whose function is uncertain. V lost 2 bases to trimming and J lost 2 bases; unmatched junction nucleotides: 10. CDR3 length: 17 amino acids. CDR3 sequence reads: CASSQIGQRGRQETQYF. CDR3 DNA sequence: TGCGCCAGCAGTCAAATAGGCCAGCGGGGGCGACAAGAGACCCAGTACTTC.

This chain joins TRBV6-5 and TRBJ2-3; possibly TRBD1 for D (6 bases). Germline CDR1 reads MNHEY; CDR2 reads SVGAGI. The V end was cut by 8 bases, the J end by 2 bases, with 14 bases between. The CDR3 totals 14 residues. The CDR3 protein is CASRDKIYTDTQYF. CDR3 DNA: TGTGCCAGCCGGGACAAAATCTACACAGATACGCAGTATTTT.

The V call is TRBV7-2, the J call TRBJ2-1; maybe TRBD2 (6 bases). The V and J ends lost 5 bases and 1 base respectively, with 12 bases between them. CDR3 length: 15 amino acids. The germline CDR1 and CDR2 sequences are SGHTA and FQGNSA. The CDR3 DNA follows: TGTGCCAGCAGCCCCCTGGCGGGATCCTACAATGAGCAGTTCTTC. It is translated as CASSPLAGSYNEQFF.

The chain is built from TRBV4-1 and TRBJ2-3; 13 bases agree with TRBD2. This CDR3 has 15 amino acids. Germline CDR1 MGHRA, CDR2 YSYEKL. Trimming took 3 bases from V and 5 from J; bases not matched to a gene: 2. The CDR3 DNA is TGCGCCAGCAGCCAGGGACTAGCGGGGAAAGATACGCAGTATTTT. Protein sequence: CASSQGLAGKDTQYF.

The CDR3 DNA reads as TGCGCCAGCAGTGACAGCAATCAGCCCCAGCATTTT. Its protein product is CASSDSNQPQHF. The V and J genes are TRBV10-1 and TRBJ1-5; D is undetermined. Germline-derived CDR1 and CDR2 are WNHNN and SYGVQD (reference sequence). The CDR3 sequence is 12 residues long. V gave up 3 bases and J gave up 1 base, with 1 base separating them.

This chain links TRBV7-3 with TRBJ2-1, with 14 bases identical to TRBD2. Germline V lookup: CDR1 SGHTA, CDR2 FQGTGA. The V gene end was trimmed by 0 bases and the J gene end by 12 bases; junction bases not matched to a gene: 4. The CDR3 contains 15 residues. This chain's CDR3 is CASSLTGTSGGRQFF. CDR3 coding DNA: TGTGCCAGCAGCTTAACCGGGACTAGCGGGGGAAGGCAGTTCTTC.

This chain uses TRBV2 with TRBJ1-1; D ambiguous. This CDR3 region has 12 residues. Germline lookup yields CDR1 SNHLY and CDR2 FYNNEI. The germline V and J ends were trimmed by 7 bases and 3 bases, with 9 bases remaining between them. CDR3 sequence (DNA): TGTGCCAGCATTCGGGGAGACACTGAAGCTTTCTTT. It yields the protein CASIRGDTEAFF. Looking up the rest from reference TRBV2 and TRBJ1-1 gives the full variable domain: EPEVTQTPSHQVTQMGQEVILRCVPISNHLYFYWYRQILGQKVEFLVSFYNNEISEKSEIFDDQFSVERPDGSNFTLKIRSTKLEDSAMYFCASIRGDTEAFFGQGTRLTVV.

A single count supports this clone. The J gene is TRBJ2-5, the V gene TRBV7-8; D may correspond to TRBD1 or TRBD2 (5 bases each). This CDR3 comprises 15 residues. Looked up from germline, CDR1 is SGHVS and CDR2 is FQNEAQ. The V and J ends lost 1 base and 4 bases respectively, with 13 bases between them. DNA of the CDR3: TGTGCCAGCAGCTTAGGCCCAGGGAGACCAGAGACCCAGTACTTC. Its protein is CASSLGPGRPETQYF.

This clone was seen once. J is TRBJ2-1 and V is TRBV4-1; 7 nucleotides align to TRBD2. V was pared by 0 bases and J by 6 bases, with 8 bases of the junction left unmatched. Per germline, CDR1 MGHRA and CDR2 YSYEKL. The CDR3 extends over 16 amino acids. The CDR3 loop is CASSQDWGEGPNEQFF. In DNA form, the CDR3 reads TGCGCCAGCAGCCAAGATTGGGGGGAGGGCCCCAATGAGCAGTTCTTC.

The V and J genes are TRBV12-3 or TRBV12-4 and TRBJ2-2; no firm D call. This CDR3 contains 13 residues. V lost 5 bases to trimming and J lost 0 bases, with 4 bases between them. The CDR3, as DNA: TGTGCCAGCAGTCTGACGAACACCGGGGAGCTGTTTTTT. Translated, it gives CASSLTNTGELFF.

The chain uses TRBV19 and TRBJ1-3, with D uncertain. CDR3 length equals 19 residues. Per the germline V gene, CDR1 is LNHDA and CDR2 is SQIVND (reference sequence). The V end lost 7 bases, the J end lost 0 bases, and 25 bases lay between the germline ends. The CDR3 reads CASTERPGSHYLSGNTIYF. CDR3 nucleotide sequence: TGTGCCAGTACCGAGCGGCCAGGTTCCCATTACCTCTCTGGAAACACCATATATTTT.

This clone was seen just once. This sequence joins TRBV7-9 and TRBJ1-2, with D maybe TRBD1 (5 bases). V was clipped by 1 base and J by 8 bases, with 11 bases between them. Germline V gene lookup returns CDR1 SEHNR and CDR2 FQNEAQ (reference sequence). The CDR3 covers 13 residues. DNA for the CDR3: TGTGCCAGCAGCTTAGTACAGGCGAACGGCTACACCTTC. Its protein is CASSLVQANGYTF.

CDR3: CASSPPGMNTEAFF. Here the CDR3 DNA reads TGTGCCAGCTCACCTCCCGGGATGAACACTGAAGCTTTCTTT. The chain carries TRBV18 and TRBJ1-1, with D hard to call. The V end was cut by 3 bases, the J end by 0 bases, with 8 bases between. Per germline, CDR1 KGHSH and CDR2 LQKENI. CDR3 length equals 14 residues.

The chain links TRBV30 to TRBJ2-5; 7 nucleotides line up with TRBD1. The germline gives CDR1 GTSNPN, CDR2 SVGIG (reference sequence). The length of the CDR3 is 13 residues. V shed 1 base and J 4 bases; nucleotides not matched to a gene: 3. Here the CDR3 DNA reads TGTGCCTGGAGTGCGGCAGGGGGAGAGACCCAGTACTTC. Its translation is CAWSAAGGETQYF.

The CDR3 loop is CASSQAGFLNSPLHF. The CDR3 DNA is TGCGCCAGCAGCCAAGCCGGATTTCTCAATTCACCCCTCCACTTT. This chain uses TRBV4-1 with TRBJ1-6; D unresolved. The CDR3 totals 15 residues. Deletions cut 1 base from V and 7 bases from J, with 11 bases between. Germline V lookup: CDR1 MGHRA, CDR2 YSYEKL.

This sequence joins TRBV6-1 and TRBJ2-6; no reliable D call. Germline V gene sequence: CDR1 MNHNS, CDR2 SASEGT. The CDR3 extends over 16 amino acids. The V and J ends lost 1 base and 5 bases respectively, with 12 bases between them. The CDR3 reads CASSEGADPRANVLTF. The CDR3 DNA sequence: TGTGCCAGCAGTGAAGGGGCCGACCCGCGGGCCAACGTCCTGACTTTC.

The chain couples TRBV27 to TRBJ2-3, with 10 nucleotides matching TRBD2. Trimming at V came to 7 bases and at J to 3 bases, leaving 10 bases not matched to a gene. The CDR3 covers 16 residues. CDR1 and CDR2 (germline): MNHEY, SMNVEV (reference sequence). The CDR3, as DNA: TGTGCCAGCATGGATAGCGGGAGGCCCAAAACAGATACGCAGTATTTT. Its protein product is CASMDSGRPKTDTQYF.

The chain joins TRBV11-1 to TRBJ2-1, with 10 bases that match TRBD1. With V trimmed by 5 bases and J by 12 bases, 4 bases remained unmatched. The germline CDR1 and CDR2 sequences are SGHAT and FQDESV (reference sequence). CDR3 size: 12 residues. CDR3 sequence: CASSPRTGGQFF. The CDR3 DNA reads as TGTGCCAGCAGCCCAAGGACAGGGGGGCAGTTCTTC. Full variable domain (outside the CDR3, taken from reference TRBV11-1 and TRBJ2-1): EAEVAQSPRYKITEKSQAVAFWCDPISGHATLYWYRQILGQGPELLVQFQDESVVDDSQLPKDRFSAERLKGVDSTLKIQPAELGDSAMYLCASSPRTGGQFFGPGTRLTVL.

This clone has more than one count but fewer than ten. The chain's CDR3 is CASRRGFGGTMNTEAFF. DNA for the CDR3: TGTGCCAGTAGAAGGGGGTTCGGGGGAACAATGAACACTGAAGCTTTCTTT. This rearrangement joins TRBV19 to TRBJ1-1; weak D call: TRBD1 (6 bases). Germline assignment: CDR1 LNHDA and CDR2 SQIVND (reference sequence). CDR3 length: 17 amino acids. Trimming removed 6 bases at V and 0 bases at J, with 20 bases between.

The V gene is TRBV6-6, the J gene TRBJ1-2; a weak D match, TRBD1 (5 bases). Trimming took off 5 bases at V and 7 bases at J, with 17 bases between the two ends. This CDR3 contains 14 residues. Per germline, CDR1 MNHNY and CDR2 SVGAGI (reference sequence). The CDR3 region is CASSPTGPAGGYTF. CDR3 DNA: TGTGCCAGCAGTCCAACGGGACCTGCGGGTGGCTACACCTTC.

The chain employs TRBV6-5 and TRBJ1-5; 7 bases map to TRBD1. The V and J ends lost 7 bases and 0 bases, in that order; junction bases with no gene match: 6. This CDR3 is 15 amino acids long. Looked up from germline, CDR1 is MNHEY and CDR2 is SVGAGI. CDR3 sequence: CASTRQGNSNQPQHF. The CDR3, as DNA: TGTGCCAGCACCAGACAGGGCAATAGCAATCAGCCCCAGCATTTT.

The chain is built from TRBV6-5 and TRBJ1-2; 8 bases agree with TRBD1. CDR1 MNHEY and CDR2 SVGAGI come from the germline V gene. This CDR3 has 13 residues. The trim removed 5 bases at V and 3 bases at J, leaving 2 bases unmatched. CDR3 sequence (DNA): TGTGCCAGCAGTCCGACAGGGGACTATGGCTACACCTTC. It specifies CASSPTGDYGYTF.

The V gene is TRBV19, the J gene TRBJ1-4; possibly TRBD1 for D (5 bases). Germline V CDR1 and CDR2: LNHDA, SQIVND (reference sequence). This CDR3 is 17 amino acids long. Trimming took off 5 bases at V and 0 bases at J, with 16 bases between the two ends. The CDR3 DNA follows: TGTGCCAGTAGTCCGGCGGGGGTGGTTGCAACTAATGAAAAACTGTTTTTT. Translated: CASSPAGVVATNEKLFF.